The 27 T cell receptor beta chains below come from one sample, sequenced in a study of blood T cell repertoires in COVID-19. The assay was immunoSEQ multiplex PCR, and TCRdb's table has in-frame clones only and misses some. This sample has fewer than 25,000 clones, with about 90% found just once. The sample was peripheral blood. These receptors came from a woman aged 70-85 years with active COVID-19.

The chain is built from TRBV28 and TRBJ2-5, with TRBD2 matching 8 bases. There are 13 residues in the CDR3. The germline V gene has CDR1 MDHEN and CDR2 SYDVKM. With 11 bases clipped from V and 4 bases from J, the junction kept 9 bases outside the gene matches. In nucleotides, the CDR3 is TGTGCCTCCCGGCGGGGGGTCATAGAGACCCAGTACTTC. Translation: CASRRGVIETQYF.

The chain links TRBV6-6 to TRBJ1-6; D may be TRBD1 (6 bases). Trimming cost V 7 bases and J 7 bases, with 20 bases left between them. The CDR3 has 16 amino acids. Germline-derived CDR1 and CDR2 are MNHNY and SVGAGI (reference sequence). The DNA of the CDR3 is TGTGCCAGCAACCGACTCAGGGGCGGCCAAAATTCACCCCTCCACTTT. Translating gives CASNRLRGGQNSPLHF.

CDR3 protein: CSASRGERRNQPQHF. CDR3 sequence (DNA): TGCAGTGCTAGTCGGGGGGAGAGGCGCAATCAGCCCCAGCATTTT. This chain links TRBV20-1 with TRBJ1-5, with a possible D match to TRBD1 (5 bases). The CDR3 loop spans 15 amino acids. Between the trimmed V and J ends, which lost 3 bases and 2 bases, there was a span of 14 bases. Germline-derived CDR1 and CDR2 are DFQATT and SNEGSKA (reference sequence).

Only a few counts were recorded for this clone. The chain employs TRBV19 and TRBJ2-5; the match to TRBD2 covers 10 bases. The CDR3 sequence is 16 residues long. Germline V gene lookup returns CDR1 LNHDA and CDR2 SQIVND (reference sequence). J gave up 4 bases and V 6 bases, and 11 bases lay outside the gene matches. The CDR3 region has the DNA TGTGCCAGTAGGCGGACTAGCGGAAACCGGGGAGAGACCCAGTACTTC. Residues: CASRRTSGNRGETQYF.

The chain uses TRBV18 and TRBJ2-7; 9 bases align to TRBD2. From germline, CDR1 is KGHSH and CDR2 LQKENI. There are 17 residues in the CDR3. Losses at the gene ends were 2 bases for V and 3 bases for J; bases not matched to a gene: 11. CDR3 DNA sequence: TGTGCCAGCTCACCAAGGCTAGCGGGATTGGACGGCTACGAGCAGTACTTC. The encoded protein is CASSPRLAGLDGYEQYF. Variable domain in full (rest from reference TRBV18 and TRBJ2-7): NAGVMQNPRHLVRRRGQEARLRCSPMKGHSHVYWYRQLPEEGLKFMVYLQKENIIDESGMPKERFSAEFPKEGPSILRIQQVVRGDSAAYFCASSPRLAGLDGYEQYFGPGTRLTVT.

This clone was picked up one time. The V and J genes are TRBV7-9 and TRBJ2-6; tentative D call: TRBD1 (5 bases). Deletions cut 8 bases from V and 0 bases from J, with 8 bases between. CDR1 is SEHNR and CDR2 is FQNEAQ in the germline V gene (reference sequence). The CDR3 is 14 amino acids. In nucleotides, the CDR3 is TGTGCCAGCGACAGCAGCTCTGGGGCCAACGTCCTGACTTTC. Translated, it gives CASDSSSGANVLTF. Supplemented by reference TRBV7-9 and TRBJ2-6, the full variable domain reads DTGVSQNPRHKITKRGQNVTFRCDPISEHNRLYWYRQTLGQGPEFLTYFQNEAQLEKSRLLSDRFSAERPKGSFSTLEIQRTEQGDSAMYLCASDSSSGANVLTFGAGSRLTVL.

The chain recombines TRBV7-2 with TRBJ2-5, with 10 nucleotides matching TRBD2. Germline-derived CDR1 and CDR2 are SGHTA and FQGNSA. The CDR3 is 16 amino acids. J gave up 2 bases and V 1 base, and 4 bases lay outside the gene matches. This CDR3 is CASSLVLAGAQETQYF. The CDR3 coding sequence is TGTGCCAGCAGCTTAGTGCTAGCGGGAGCACAAGAGACCCAGTACTTC.

CDR3: CAISESYGGSTDTQYF. The CDR3, as DNA: TGTGCCATCAGTGAGTCCTACGGCGGAAGCACAGATACGCAGTATTTT. The V call is TRBV10-3, the J call TRBJ2-3; unclear D gene. V was clipped by 0 bases and J by 0 bases, with 10 bases between them. The length of the CDR3 is 16 residues. Germline V gives CDR1 ENHRY, CDR2 SYGVKD.

Only a few counts were recorded for this clone. V gene TRBV28 combines with J gene TRBJ2-1; TRBD2 aligns across 11 bases. Germline loops: CDR1 MDHEN, CDR2 SYDVKM. With 10 bases clipped from V and 7 bases from J, the junction kept 15 bases outside the gene matches. The CDR3 loop spans 16 amino acids. CDR3 nucleotides: TGTGCCACCCCGACGGGGCTAGCGGGAGGTGGGAATGAGCAGTTCTTC. Residues: CATPTGLAGGGNEQFF.

The chain has TRBV27 and TRBJ2-1; no definite D call. The CDR3 spans 12 residues. The V gene's germline CDR1 is MNHEY and CDR2 SMNVEV (reference sequence). The V gene lost 6 bases and the J gene lost 7 bases, with 10 bases spanning the gap. The CDR3 coding sequence is TGTGCCAGCAGCTTGAGGCGGAATGAGCAGTTCTTC. Translating gives CASSLRRNEQFF.

This clone has just one count. This sequence joins TRBV19 and TRBJ1-2, with TRBD1 matching over 9 bases. V lost 0 bases, J lost 6 bases, and 2 bases stayed unmatched. Germline assignment: CDR1 LNHDA and CDR2 SQIVND (reference sequence). This CDR3 region has 14 residues. Here the CDR3 DNA reads TGTGCCAGTAGTATAGAGGACAGGGGCGATGGCTACACCTTC. This codes for CASSIEDRGDGYTF.

The chain employs TRBV30 and TRBJ1-3; unclear D gene. CDR1 and CDR2 (germline): GTSNPN, SVGIG (reference sequence). The CDR3 has 11 residues. V gave up 5 bases and J gave up 7 bases, with 9 bases separating them. The chain's CDR3 is CAWDTGNTIYF. Written as DNA, the CDR3 is TGTGCCTGGGACACCGGGAACACCATATATTTT.

J is TRBJ1-1 and V is TRBV21-1; TRBD1 is taken as the D call from the table, unchecked against the DNA. TRBV21-1 represents a pseudogene. The CDR3 spans 17 residues. CDR3 residues: CASSKVETRGYRTEAFF. CDR3 DNA sequence: TGTGCCAGCAGCAAAGTCGAAACAAGGGGGTATCGGACTGAAGCTTTCTTT.

The chain employs TRBV2 and TRBJ1-5, with TRBD1 identical over 8 bases. V was pared by 4 bases and J by 3 bases, with 8 bases of the junction left unmatched. The germline V gene has CDR1 SNHLY and CDR2 FYNNEI. The CDR3 sequence is 16 residues long. In DNA form, the CDR3 reads TGTGCCAGCAGTGTACTATCAGGGGGCCACAATCAGCCCCAGCATTTT. Translation gives CASSVLSGGHNQPQHF. The full variable domain, its missing parts supplied by reference TRBV2 and TRBJ1-5, is EPEVTQTPSHQVTQMGQEVILRCVPISNHLYFYWYRQILGQKVEFLVSFYNNEISEKSEIFDDQFSVERPDGSNFTLKIRSTKLEDSAMYFCASSVLSGGHNQPQHFGDGTRLSIL.

The chain combines TRBV6-2 or TRBV6-3 with TRBJ2-7, with TRBD2 identical over 12 bases. V lost 4 bases and J lost 6; bases outside the gene matches: 7. The CDR3 is 15 residues long. CDR1 and CDR2 from the germline V gene are MNHEY and SVGEGT. DNA of the CDR3: TGTGCCAGCAGTTTCTCTAGCGGGAGGGCCTCCGAGCAGTACTTC. It is translated as CASSFSSGRASEQYF.

J is TRBJ2-1 and V is TRBV3-1 (or the pseudogene TRBV3-2); the match to TRBD2 covers 7 bases. CDR1 and CDR2 from the germline V gene are LGHDT and YNNKEL (reference sequence). V was clipped by 6 bases and J by 7 bases; unmatched bases: 12. CDR3 length: 15 residues. CDR3 protein: CASSLSVHSGNEQFF. The CDR3 DNA reads TGTGCCAGCAGTCTCTCCGTCCATAGCGGGAATGAGCAGTTCTTC.

The gene calls are TRBV5-1 and TRBJ2-5; possible D gene TRBD1, 6 bases. This CDR3 region has 13 residues. Trimming cost V 4 bases and J 5 bases, with 12 bases left between them. CDR1 and CDR2 from the germline V gene are SGHRS and YFSETQ. The CDR3 DNA reads TGCGCCAGCAGCCCAGGGGAATCGGAGACCCAGTACTTC. As protein: CASSPGESETQYF.

The chain joins TRBV5-1 to TRBJ2-2; 8 bases align to TRBD2. The germline gives CDR1 SGHRS, CDR2 YFSETQ. The V segment lost 5 bases and the J segment 3 bases; nucleotides outside the gene matches: 0. This CDR3 is 13 amino acids long. This chain's CDR3 is CASRRGDTGELFF. The CDR3 bases are TGCGCCAGCAGGCGGGGGGACACCGGGGAGCTGTTTTTT.

This sequence joins TRBV9 and TRBJ2-7, with D possibly being TRBD1 (6 bases). Trimming removed 4 bases from V and 1 base from J, with 18 bases in between. The CDR3 length is 16 residues. Germline V gene sequence: CDR1 SGDLS, CDR2 YYNGEE. CDR3 nucleotide sequence: TGTGCCAGCAGCCCCTCCGGGACACCGGATTCCTACGAGCAGTACTTC. Translation gives CASSPSGTPDSYEQYF.

This chain uses TRBV3-1 (or the pseudogene TRBV3-2) with TRBJ2-7, with D maybe TRBD1 (5 bases). Germline CDR1 LGHDT, CDR2 YNNKEL (reference sequence). The CDR3 has 13 residues. The V gene lost 1 base and the J gene lost 6 bases, with 10 bases spanning the gap. As DNA, the CDR3 is TGTGCCAGCAGCCAAGGTTCTGGGGCCGAGCAGTACTTC. The encoded protein is CASSQGSGAEQYF.

The chain joins TRBV6-4 to TRBJ2-1; the match to TRBD2 covers 8 bases. Germline trimming cut 0 bases from V and 5 bases from J; bases unmatched to any gene: 6. Germline-derived CDR1 and CDR2 are MRHNA and SNTAGT. The CDR3 is 16 residues long. The CDR3 DNA follows: TGTGCCAGCAGTGACTCGGGGCTAGCGGGCCACAATGAGCAGTTCTTC. The encoded protein is CASSDSGLAGHNEQFF.

The chain is built from TRBV5-1 and TRBJ2-1; weak D call: TRBD1 (6 bases). CDR3 length: 15 amino acids. V was pared by 0 bases and J by 3 bases, with 10 bases between. Germline CDR1 and CDR2: SGHRS and YFSETQ. The CDR3 nucleotides are TGCGCCAGCAGCTTGGTAACAGGGCTCTACAATGAGCAGTTCTTC. Translating gives CASSLVTGLYNEQFF. Together with reference TRBV5-1 and TRBJ2-1, the CDR3 gives the full variable domain: KAGVTQTPRYLIKTRGQQVTLSCSPISGHRSVSWYQQTPGQGLQFLFEYFSETQRNKGNFPGRFSGRQFSNSRSEMNVSTLELGDSALYLCASSLVTGLYNEQFFGPGTRLTVL.

This chain joins TRBV6-5 and TRBJ1-2; possible D gene TRBD1, 6 bases. CDR1 is MNHEY, CDR2 SVGAGI, per germline. The CDR3 runs to 11 residues. With 7 bases removed from V and 5 bases from J, the gap between germline ends came to 8 bases. This CDR3 reads CASIGGYGYTF. The CDR3 nucleotides read TGTGCCAGCATAGGGGGTTATGGCTACACCTTC.

This chain connects TRBV19 to TRBJ2-3; TRBD1 matches at 10 bases. V shed 11 bases and J 5 bases; nucleotides not matched to a gene: 10. The CDR3 contains 14 residues. Looked up from germline, CDR1 is LNHDA and CDR2 is SQIVND (reference sequence). The CDR3, as DNA: TGTGCCGGCCCCAGACAGGGGGCAGAAGATACGCAGTATTTT. The encoded protein is CAGPRQGAEDTQYF.

V and J are TRBV28 and TRBJ1-1; D is unclear. Germline V gene sequence: CDR1 MDHEN, CDR2 SYDVKM. The ends were cut back, 4 bases at V and 7 bases at J, with 16 bases in the middle. The CDR3 covers 14 residues. CDR3 sequence: CASSSSMGRLEAFF. CDR3 nucleotide sequence: TGTGCCAGCAGTTCATCAATGGGGAGGCTTGAAGCTTTCTTT.

The rearrangement uses TRBV24-1 and TRBJ2-2, with 8 positions matching TRBD1. The CDR3 runs to 17 residues. V lost 4 bases to trimming and J lost 0 bases; unmatched junction nucleotides: 6. Germline V CDR1 and CDR2: KGHDR, SFDVKD. CDR3 nucleotide sequence: TGTGCCACCAGTGACCAGAGGACAGGGTCGAACACCGGGGAGCTGTTTTTT. Translation gives CATSDQRTGSNTGELFF.

The chain employs TRBV7-3 and TRBJ2-2; no reliable D call. The CDR3 is 12 amino acids. V lost 4 bases, J lost 8 bases, and 8 bases lay in between. Germline loops: CDR1 SGHTA, CDR2 FQGTGA. The CDR3 DNA reads as TGTGCCAGCAGCTCTAATCTTGGGGAGCTGTTTTTT. Protein product: CASSSNLGELFF.